These 15 T cell receptor beta chains share one sample of origin, sequenced in a study of patients and donors after allogeneic stem cell transplantation. A single record per CDR3 protein comes from TCRdb applying MiXCR to the RT-PCR reads. The data show 90,000 to 130,000 distinct CDR3 sequences, with approximately 40% seen just once and 27% held by the top ten. Sequencing was performed on blood, either unsorted or a sorted T cell fraction (not recorded which). These receptors were taken from a human donor who was either an allogeneic HSCT recipient or a stem cell or donor lymphocyte infusion donor (not recorded which). It is not recorded whose cells these are; they may come from a transplant donor.

The chain employs TRBV4-2 and TRBJ2-1; TRBD2 is a possible D gene (5 bases). V was cut by 1 base and J by 0 bases, with 10 bases left in between. The CDR3 covers 16 residues. Germline lookup yields CDR1 LGHNA and CDR2 YNFKEQ. DNA for the CDR3: TGTGCCAGCAGCCAAGCGCATGGGAGCTCCTACAATGAGCAGTTCTTC. Protein: CASSQAHGSSYNEQFF.

This clonotype was counted a few times. The rearrangement uses TRBV15 and TRBJ1-6; the D gene is possibly TRBD1 (6 bases). The CDR3 contains 16 residues. Deletions cut 6 bases from V and 2 bases from J, with 14 bases between. In germline, CDR1 is LNHNV, CDR2 YYDKDF (reference sequence). CDR3 DNA sequence: TGTGCCACCAGACGCTCAGGGGTTCCCTATAATTCACCCCTCCACTTT. Its translation: CATRRSGVPYNSPLHF. The entire variable domain, with the rest obtained from reference TRBV15 and TRBJ1-6, is as follows: DAMVIQNPRYQVTQFGKPVTLSCSQTLNHNVMYWYQQKSSQAPKLLFHYYDKDFNNEADTPDNFQSRRPNTSFCFLDIRSPGLGDTAMYLCATRRSGVPYNSPLHFGNGTRLTVT.

The chain couples TRBV20-1 to TRBJ1-2, with a weak D call TRBD1 (5 bases). The CDR3 has 12 residues. CDR1 and CDR2 (germline): DFQATT, SNEGSKA (reference sequence). Trimming removed 0 bases at V and 7 bases at J, with 9 bases between. CDR3 sequence: CSARDPGGGYTF. The DNA for the CDR3 is TGCAGTGCTAGAGATCCGGGGGGTGGCTACACCTTC.

Many counts were recorded for this clonotype. The V and J genes are TRBV20-1 and TRBJ1-2, with D perhaps matching TRBD1 (6 bases). The germline V gene encodes CDR1 DFQATT and CDR2 SNEGSKA (reference sequence). V was cut by 3 bases and J by 3 bases, with 11 bases left in between. The CDR3 totals 13 residues. As DNA, the CDR3 is TGCAGTGCTAGTCAGGGGCATTACTATGGCTACACCTTC. Protein product: CSASQGHYYGYTF.

The J gene is TRBJ1-1, the V gene TRBV6-5, with 7 positions matching TRBD1. The CDR3 extends over 14 amino acids. The J segment lost 8 bases and the V segment lost 0 bases, leaving 6 bases of the junction unmatched. Germline CDR1 is MNHEY and CDR2 is SVGAGI. The CDR3 spells CASSYSLYRGEAFF. CDR3 in DNA: TGTGCCAGCAGTTACTCGTTGTACAGGGGAGAAGCTTTCTTT.

CDR3 nucleotides: TGTGCCAGCAGACATAGCGGCCAAGAGACCCAGTACTTC. Translated: CASRHSGQETQYF. The rearrangement links TRBV6-5 to TRBJ2-5; TRBD2 is a possible D gene (6 bases). The CDR3 runs 13 residues. The ends were cut back, 6 bases at V and 1 base at J, with 9 bases in the middle. CDR1 and CDR2 (germline): MNHEY, SVGAGI.

This clonotype was detected only a few times. The CDR3 loop is CASSPDVYSGNTIYF. For the CDR3, the DNA is TGTGCCAGCTCACCCGACGTGTACTCTGGAAACACCATATATTTT. The chain combines TRBV18 with TRBJ1-3; D is unresolved. Germline V gene lookup returns CDR1 KGHSH and CDR2 LQKENI. The CDR3 length is 15 residues. Trimming left V 3 bases short and J 0 bases short, with 9 bases between.

The V call is TRBV6-6, the J call TRBJ2-7; a possible D gene is TRBD1 (5 bases). Between the trimmed V and J ends, which lost 6 bases and 1 base, there was a span of 16 bases. Germline values: CDR1 MNHNY, CDR2 SVGAGI (reference sequence). The CDR3 runs 15 residues. The CDR3 loop is CASRRIDSPSYEQYF. CDR3 bases: TGTGCCAGCAGACGAATCGACAGTCCGTCCTACGAGCAGTACTTC.

Notes on this clonotype: Because it lacks the conserved phenylalanine or tryptophan at the end, this CDR3 is likely a read error. The genes are TRBV6-5 and TRBJ2-4, with D unclear. This CDR3 is 12 amino acids long. V was trimmed by 6 bases and J by 9 bases, leaving 12 bases between them. Germline V CDR1 and CDR2: MNHEY, SVGAGI. The CDR3 here is CASSQTLGIQYY. CDR3 nucleotides: TGTGCCAGCAGCCAGACCCTGGGCATTCAGTACTAC.

This chain links TRBV12-3 or TRBV12-4 with TRBJ2-4; D gene ambiguous. The V end was cut by 2 bases, the J end by 0 bases, with 14 bases between. The CDR3 totals 17 residues. This CDR3 is CASSLTIRTSAKNIQYF. CDR3 DNA: TGTGCCAGCAGTTTAACAATTAGGACCTCAGCCAAAAACATTCAGTACTTC.

The gene calls are TRBV15 and TRBJ1-3; D remains unclear. Germline V gene sequence: CDR1 LNHNV, CDR2 YYDKDF (reference sequence). Trimming took off 1 base at V and 0 bases at J, with 10 bases between the two ends. CDR3 size: 16 residues. This CDR3 reads CATSRGSPSSGNTIYF. CDR3 in DNA: TGTGCCACCAGCAGAGGAAGTCCATCCTCTGGAAACACCATATATTTT.

This clonotype was observed at least ten times. The J gene is TRBJ1-1, the V gene TRBV3-1; D gene unclear. There are 16 residues in the CDR3. Germline assignment: CDR1 LGHDT and CDR2 YNNKEL (reference sequence). Trimming cost V 0 bases and J 4 bases, with 15 bases left between them. The CDR3 coding sequence is TGTGCCAGCAGCCAAGAGGGTGGGGTTGATGGCACTGAAGCTTTCTTT. Amino acids: CASSQEGGVDGTEAFF.

V and J are TRBV5-1 and TRBJ1-1; the D is unclear. Germline CDR1 is SGHRS and CDR2 is YFSETQ. The V gene lost 2 bases and the J gene lost 6 bases, with 11 bases spanning the gap. This CDR3 has 13 residues. In nucleotides, the CDR3 is TGCGCCAGCAGCTTAGGAGAGCCCCCTGAAGCTTTCTTT. Residues: CASSLGEPPEAFF.

This rearrangement joins TRBV20-1 to TRBJ2-5; tentatively, D is TRBD2 (6 bases). Germline CDR1 DFQATT, CDR2 SNEGSKA (reference sequence). Trimming took off 6 bases at V and 2 bases at J, with 13 bases between the two ends. This CDR3 comprises 13 residues. CDR3 coding DNA: TGCAGTGCCACGGGACTTTCGCAAGAGACCCAGTACTTC. Its translation: CSATGLSQETQYF.

This clonotype was found once. V and J are TRBV20-1 and TRBJ2-1; 12 nucleotides line up with TRBD1. In germline, CDR1 is DFQATT, CDR2 SNEGSKA (reference sequence). V lost 4 bases to trimming and J lost 8 bases; unmatched junction nucleotides: 9. The CDR3 length is 15 residues. The CDR3: CSATPGTGGTDEQFF. The CDR3 DNA follows: TGCAGTGCTACCCCCGGGACAGGGGGCACGGATGAGCAGTTCTTC.